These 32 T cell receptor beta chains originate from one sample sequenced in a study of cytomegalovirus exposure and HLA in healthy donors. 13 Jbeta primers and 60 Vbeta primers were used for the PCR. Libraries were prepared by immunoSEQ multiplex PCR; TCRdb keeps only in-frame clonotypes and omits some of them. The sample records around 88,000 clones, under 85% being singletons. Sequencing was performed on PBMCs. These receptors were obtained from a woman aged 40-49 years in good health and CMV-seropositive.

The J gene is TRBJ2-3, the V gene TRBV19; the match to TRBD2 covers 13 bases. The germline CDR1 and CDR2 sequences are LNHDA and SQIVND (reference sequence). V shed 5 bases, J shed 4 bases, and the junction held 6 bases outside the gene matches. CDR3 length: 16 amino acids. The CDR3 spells CASSPRGTSGADTQYF. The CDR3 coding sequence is TGTGCCAGTAGTCCCCGGGGGACTAGCGGGGCAGATACGCAGTATTTT.

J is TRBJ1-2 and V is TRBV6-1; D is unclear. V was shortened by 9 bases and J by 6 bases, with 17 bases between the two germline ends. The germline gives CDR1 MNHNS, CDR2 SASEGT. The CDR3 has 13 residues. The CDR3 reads CASSSRMVDGYTF. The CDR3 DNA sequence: TGTGCCAGTTCCTCGAGGATGGTAGATGGCTACACCTTC.

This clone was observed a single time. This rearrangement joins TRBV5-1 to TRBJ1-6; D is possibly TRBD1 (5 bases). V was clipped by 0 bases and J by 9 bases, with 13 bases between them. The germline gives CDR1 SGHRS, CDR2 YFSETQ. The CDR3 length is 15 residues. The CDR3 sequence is CASSLEGTLGSPLHF. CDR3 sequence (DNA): TGCGCCAGCAGCTTGGAGGGGACTCTTGGTTCACCCCTCCACTTT. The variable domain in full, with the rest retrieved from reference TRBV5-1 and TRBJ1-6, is KAGVTQTPRYLIKTRGQQVTLSCSPISGHRSVSWYQQTPGQGLQFLFEYFSETQRNKGNFPGRFSGRQFSNSRSEMNVSTLELGDSALYLCASSLEGTLGSPLHFGNGTRLTVT.

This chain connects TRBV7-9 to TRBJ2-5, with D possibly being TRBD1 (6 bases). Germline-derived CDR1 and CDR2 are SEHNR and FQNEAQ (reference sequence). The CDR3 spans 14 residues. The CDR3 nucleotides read TGTTCCTCCCAGGGGCGGCCCGACCAAGAGACCCAGTACTTC. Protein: CSSQGRPDQETQYF.

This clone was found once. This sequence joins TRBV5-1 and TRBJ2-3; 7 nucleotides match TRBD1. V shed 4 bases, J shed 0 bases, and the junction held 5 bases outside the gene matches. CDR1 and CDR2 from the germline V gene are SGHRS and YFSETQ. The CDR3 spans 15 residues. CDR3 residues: CASSGDSDSTDTQYF. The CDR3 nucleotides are TGCGCCAGCAGCGGGGACAGTGATAGCACAGATACGCAGTATTTT.

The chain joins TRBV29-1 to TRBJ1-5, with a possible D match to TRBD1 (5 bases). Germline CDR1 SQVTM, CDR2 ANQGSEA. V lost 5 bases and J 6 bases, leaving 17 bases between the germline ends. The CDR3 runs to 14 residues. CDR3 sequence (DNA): TGCAGCGTTACTACAGGAGTTTTGGGTCAGCCCCAGCATTTT. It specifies CSVTTGVLGQPQHF.

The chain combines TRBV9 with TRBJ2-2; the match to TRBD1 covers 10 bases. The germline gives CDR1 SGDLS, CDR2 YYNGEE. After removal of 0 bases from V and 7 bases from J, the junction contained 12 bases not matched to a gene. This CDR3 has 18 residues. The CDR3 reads CASSVVGPDRGLDGELFF. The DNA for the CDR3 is TGTGCCAGCAGCGTAGTGGGGCCTGACAGGGGGCTTGACGGGGAGCTGTTTTTT.

The CDR3 sequence is CAIGDSTGATGELFF. Written as DNA, the CDR3 is TGTGCCATCGGCGACTCAACAGGGGCCACCGGGGAGCTGTTTTTT. The chain has TRBV10-3 and TRBJ2-2; 7 bases align to TRBD1. Germline CDR1 ENHRY, CDR2 SYGVKD. The junction had 10 bases not matched to a gene; V was cut back by 8 bases and J by 4 bases. This CDR3 is 15 amino acids long.

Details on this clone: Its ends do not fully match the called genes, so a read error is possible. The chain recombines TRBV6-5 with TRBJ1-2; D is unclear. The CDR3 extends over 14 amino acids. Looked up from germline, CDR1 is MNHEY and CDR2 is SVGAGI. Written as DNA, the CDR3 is TGTGCCAGCAGTTACGCCAGTGAAGGAAGAGGCTACCCCTTC. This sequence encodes CASSYASEGRGYPF.

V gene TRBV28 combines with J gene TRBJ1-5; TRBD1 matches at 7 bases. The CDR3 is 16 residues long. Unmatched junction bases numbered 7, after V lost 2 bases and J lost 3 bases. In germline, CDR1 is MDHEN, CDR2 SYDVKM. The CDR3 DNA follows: TGTGCCAGCAGTTTAGCTGGGACAGTCCTCAATCAGCCCCAGCATTTT. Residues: CASSLAGTVLNQPQHF.

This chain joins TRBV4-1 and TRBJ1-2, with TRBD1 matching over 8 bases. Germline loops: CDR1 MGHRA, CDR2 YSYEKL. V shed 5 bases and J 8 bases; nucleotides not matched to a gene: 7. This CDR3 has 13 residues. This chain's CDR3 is CASSSGQGVGYTF. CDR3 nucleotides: TGCGCCAGCAGCTCCGGACAGGGCGTGGGCTACACCTTC.

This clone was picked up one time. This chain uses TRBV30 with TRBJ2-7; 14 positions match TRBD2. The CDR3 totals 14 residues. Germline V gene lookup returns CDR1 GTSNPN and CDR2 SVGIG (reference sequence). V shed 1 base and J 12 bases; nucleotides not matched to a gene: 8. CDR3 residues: CAWSAGTSGSHPYF. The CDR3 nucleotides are TGTGCCTGGAGTGCCGGGACTAGCGGGAGTCATCCGTACTTC.

The CDR3 loop reads CASSEARVFQPQHF. CDR3 bases: TGTGCCAGCAGTGAAGCGAGGGTTTTTCAGCCCCAGCATTTT. The gene calls are TRBV6-1 and TRBJ1-5, with D unresolved. Trimming shortened V by 0 bases and J by 6 bases, and 9 bases separated the two germline ends. The CDR3 has 14 amino acids. Germline V gene data show CDR1 as MNHNS and CDR2 as SASEGT.

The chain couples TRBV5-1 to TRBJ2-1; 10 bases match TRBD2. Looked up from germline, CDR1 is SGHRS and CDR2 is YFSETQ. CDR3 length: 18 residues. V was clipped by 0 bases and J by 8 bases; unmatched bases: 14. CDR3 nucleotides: TGCGCCAGCAGCTTGGTCGCGTCTAGCGGGAGAGCTTTCGATGAGCAGTTCTTC. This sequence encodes CASSLVASSGRAFDEQFF.

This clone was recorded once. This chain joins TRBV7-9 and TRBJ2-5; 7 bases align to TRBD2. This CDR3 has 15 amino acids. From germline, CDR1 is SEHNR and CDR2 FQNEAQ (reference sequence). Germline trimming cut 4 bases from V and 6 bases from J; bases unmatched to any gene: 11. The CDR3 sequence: CASSSGLDLPKTQYF. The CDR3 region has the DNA TGTGCCAGCAGCTCCGGACTAGACCTCCCCAAGACCCAGTACTTC.

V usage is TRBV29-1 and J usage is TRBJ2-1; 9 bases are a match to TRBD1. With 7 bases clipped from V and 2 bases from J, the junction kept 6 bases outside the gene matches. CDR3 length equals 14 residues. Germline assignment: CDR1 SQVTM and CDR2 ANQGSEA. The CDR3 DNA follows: TGCAGCGCCTCCGGGACAGGGACCTACAATGAGCAGTTCTTC. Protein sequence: CSASGTGTYNEQFF.

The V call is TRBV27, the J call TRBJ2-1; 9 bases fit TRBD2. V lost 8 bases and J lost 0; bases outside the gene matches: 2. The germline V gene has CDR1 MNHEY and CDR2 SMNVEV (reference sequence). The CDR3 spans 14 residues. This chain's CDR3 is CASGRGGSYNEQFF. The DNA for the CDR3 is TGTGCCAGCGGGCGGGGGGGCTCCTACAATGAGCAGTTCTTC.

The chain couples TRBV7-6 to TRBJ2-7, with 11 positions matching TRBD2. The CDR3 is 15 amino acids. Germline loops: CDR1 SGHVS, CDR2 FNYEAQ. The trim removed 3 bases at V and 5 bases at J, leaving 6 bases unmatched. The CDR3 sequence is CASSFTSGSVDEQYF. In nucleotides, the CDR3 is TGTGCCAGCAGCTTTACTAGCGGGAGTGTGGACGAGCAGTACTTC.

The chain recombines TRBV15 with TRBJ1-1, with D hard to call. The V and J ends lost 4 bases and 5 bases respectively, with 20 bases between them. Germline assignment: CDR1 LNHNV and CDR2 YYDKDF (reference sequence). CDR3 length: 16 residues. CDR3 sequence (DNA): TGTGCCACCAGCAAGACCTTTAGAGGAGTTAAGACTGAAGCTTTCTTT. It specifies CATSKTFRGVKTEAFF.

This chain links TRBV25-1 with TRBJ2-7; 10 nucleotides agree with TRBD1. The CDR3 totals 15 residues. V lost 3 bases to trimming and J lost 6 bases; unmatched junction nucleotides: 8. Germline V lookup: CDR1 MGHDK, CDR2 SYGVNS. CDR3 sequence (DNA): TGTGCCAGCAGTGACTACGGACAGGGGGAGGGCGAGCAGTACTTC. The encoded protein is CASSDYGQGEGEQYF.

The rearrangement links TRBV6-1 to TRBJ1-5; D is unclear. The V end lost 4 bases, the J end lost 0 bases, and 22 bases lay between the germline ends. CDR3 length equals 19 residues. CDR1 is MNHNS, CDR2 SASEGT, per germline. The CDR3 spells CASSALRGWTDYSNQPQHF. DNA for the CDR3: TGTGCCAGCAGTGCCCTACGTGGTTGGACGGACTATAGCAATCAGCCCCAGCATTTT.

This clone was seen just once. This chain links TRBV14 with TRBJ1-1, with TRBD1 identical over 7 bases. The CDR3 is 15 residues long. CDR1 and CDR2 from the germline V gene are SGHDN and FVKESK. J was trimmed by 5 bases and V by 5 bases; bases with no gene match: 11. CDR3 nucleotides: TGTGCCAGCAGCTATCGGGACAGCCGGGGAACTGAAGCTTTCTTT. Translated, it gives CASSYRDSRGTEAFF.

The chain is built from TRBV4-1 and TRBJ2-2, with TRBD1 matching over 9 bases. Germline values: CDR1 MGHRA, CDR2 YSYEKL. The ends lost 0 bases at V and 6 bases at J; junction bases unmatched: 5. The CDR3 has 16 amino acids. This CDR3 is CASSQEGQGLSGELFF. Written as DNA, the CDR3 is TGCGCCAGCAGCCAAGAGGGACAGGGCCTCTCCGGGGAGCTGTTTTTT.

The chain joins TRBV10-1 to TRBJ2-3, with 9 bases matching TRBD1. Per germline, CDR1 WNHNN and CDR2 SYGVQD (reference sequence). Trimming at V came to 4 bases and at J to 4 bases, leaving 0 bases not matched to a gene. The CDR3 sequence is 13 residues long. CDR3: CASSGTGADTQYF. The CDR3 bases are TGCGCCAGCAGTGGGACAGGGGCAGATACGCAGTATTTT.

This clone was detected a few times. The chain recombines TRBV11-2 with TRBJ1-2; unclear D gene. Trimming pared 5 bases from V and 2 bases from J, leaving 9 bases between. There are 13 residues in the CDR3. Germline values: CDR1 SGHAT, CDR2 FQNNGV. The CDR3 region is CASSPDGNYGYTF. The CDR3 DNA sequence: TGTGCCAGCAGCCCTGACGGGAACTATGGCTACACCTTC.

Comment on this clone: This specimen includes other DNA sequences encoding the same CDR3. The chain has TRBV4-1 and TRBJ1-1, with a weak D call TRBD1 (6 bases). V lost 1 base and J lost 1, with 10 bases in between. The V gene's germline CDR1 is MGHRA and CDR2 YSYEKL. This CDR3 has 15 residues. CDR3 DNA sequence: TGCGCCAGCAGCCAAGGGGACACGTCGAACACTGAAGCTTTCTTT. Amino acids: CASSQGDTSNTEAFF.

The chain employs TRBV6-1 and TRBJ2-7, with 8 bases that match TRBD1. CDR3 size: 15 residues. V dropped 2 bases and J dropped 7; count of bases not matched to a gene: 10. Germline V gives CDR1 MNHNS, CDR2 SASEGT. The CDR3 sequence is CASSEMGQVWKEQYF. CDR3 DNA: TGTGCCAGCAGTGAAATGGGACAGGTTTGGAAAGAGCAGTACTTC.

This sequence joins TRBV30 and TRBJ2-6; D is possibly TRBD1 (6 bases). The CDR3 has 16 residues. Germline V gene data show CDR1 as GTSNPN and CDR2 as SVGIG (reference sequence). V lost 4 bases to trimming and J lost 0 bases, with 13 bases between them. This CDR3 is CAWTGEGGSGANVLTF. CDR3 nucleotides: TGTGCCTGGACAGGGGAAGGTGGCTCTGGGGCCAACGTCCTGACTTTC.

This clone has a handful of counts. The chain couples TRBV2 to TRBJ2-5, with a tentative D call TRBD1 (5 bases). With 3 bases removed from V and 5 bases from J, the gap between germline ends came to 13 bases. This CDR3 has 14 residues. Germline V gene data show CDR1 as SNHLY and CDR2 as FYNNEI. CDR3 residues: CASSDQGMVETQYF. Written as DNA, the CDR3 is TGTGCCAGCAGTGACCAGGGTATGGTGGAGACCCAGTACTTC.

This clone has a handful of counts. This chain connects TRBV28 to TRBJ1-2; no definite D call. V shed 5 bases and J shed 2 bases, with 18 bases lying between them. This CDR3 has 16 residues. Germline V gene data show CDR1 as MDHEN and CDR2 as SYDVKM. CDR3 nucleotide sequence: TGTGCCAGCAGTCAACTAGGACCCACCTCGAACTATGGCTACACCTTC. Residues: CASSQLGPTSNYGYTF.

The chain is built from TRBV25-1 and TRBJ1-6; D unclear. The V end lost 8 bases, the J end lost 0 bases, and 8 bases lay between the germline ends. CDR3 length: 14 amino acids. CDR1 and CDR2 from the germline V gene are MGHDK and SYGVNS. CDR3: CASWSGSYNSPLHF. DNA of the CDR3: TGTGCCAGCTGGTCCGGCTCCTATAATTCACCCCTCCACTTT. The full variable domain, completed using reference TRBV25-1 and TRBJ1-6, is EADIYQTPRYLVIGTGKKITLECSQTMGHDKMYWYQQDPGMELHLIHYSYGVNSTEKGDLSSESTVSRIRTEHFPLTLESARPSHTSQYLCASWSGSYNSPLHFGNGTRLTVT.

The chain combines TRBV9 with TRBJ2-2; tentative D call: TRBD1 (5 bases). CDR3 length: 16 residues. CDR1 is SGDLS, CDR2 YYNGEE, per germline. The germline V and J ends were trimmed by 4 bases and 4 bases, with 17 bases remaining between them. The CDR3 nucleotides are TGTGCCAGCAGCATACTAACAGGCTTCCCCACCGGGGAGCTGTTTTTT. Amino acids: CASSILTGFPTGELFF. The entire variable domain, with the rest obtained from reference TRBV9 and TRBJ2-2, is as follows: DSGVTQTPKHLITATGQRVTLRCSPRSGDLSVYWYQQSLDQGLQFLIQYYNGEERAKGNILERFSAQQFPDLHSELNLSSLELGDSALYFCASSILTGFPTGELFFGEGSRLTVL.